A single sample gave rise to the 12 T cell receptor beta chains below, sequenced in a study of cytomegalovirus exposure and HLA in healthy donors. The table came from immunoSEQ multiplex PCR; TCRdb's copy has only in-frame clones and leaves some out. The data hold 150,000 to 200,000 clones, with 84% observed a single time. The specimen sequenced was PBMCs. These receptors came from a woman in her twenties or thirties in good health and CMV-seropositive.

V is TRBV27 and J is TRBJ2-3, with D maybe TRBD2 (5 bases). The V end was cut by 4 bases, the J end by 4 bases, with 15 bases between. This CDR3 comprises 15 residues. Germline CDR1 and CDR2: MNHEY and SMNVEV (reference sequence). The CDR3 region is CASSSRRAGSDTQYF. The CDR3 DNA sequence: TGTGCCAGCAGTTCGCGGCGGGCAGGCTCAGATACGCAGTATTTT.

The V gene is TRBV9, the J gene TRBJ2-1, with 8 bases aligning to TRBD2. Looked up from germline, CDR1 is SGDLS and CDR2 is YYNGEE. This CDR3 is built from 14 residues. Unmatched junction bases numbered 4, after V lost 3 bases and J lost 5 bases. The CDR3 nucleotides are TGTGCCAGCAGCGGAGGACTAGCCGACAATGAGCAGTTCTTC. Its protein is CASSGGLADNEQFF.

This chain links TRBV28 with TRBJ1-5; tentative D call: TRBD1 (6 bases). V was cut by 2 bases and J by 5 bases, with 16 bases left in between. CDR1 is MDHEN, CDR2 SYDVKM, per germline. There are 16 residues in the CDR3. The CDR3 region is CASSLSGGRGHQPQHF. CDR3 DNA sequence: TGTGCCAGCAGTTTAAGTGGGGGCCGGGGACATCAGCCCCAGCATTTT.

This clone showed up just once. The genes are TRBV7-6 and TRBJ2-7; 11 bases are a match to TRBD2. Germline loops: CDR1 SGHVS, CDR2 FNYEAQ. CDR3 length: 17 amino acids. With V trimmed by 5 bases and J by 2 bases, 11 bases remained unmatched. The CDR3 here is CASSRGVGTSGPYEQYF. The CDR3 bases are TGTGCCAGCAGCCGCGGGGTTGGGACTAGCGGCCCCTACGAGCAGTACTTC.

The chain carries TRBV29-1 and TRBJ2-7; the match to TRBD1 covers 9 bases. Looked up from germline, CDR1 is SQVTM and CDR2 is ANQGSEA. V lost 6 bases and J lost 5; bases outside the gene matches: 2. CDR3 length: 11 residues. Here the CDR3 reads CSVGQGDEQYF. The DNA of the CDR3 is TGCAGCGTGGGACAGGGAGACGAGCAGTACTTC.

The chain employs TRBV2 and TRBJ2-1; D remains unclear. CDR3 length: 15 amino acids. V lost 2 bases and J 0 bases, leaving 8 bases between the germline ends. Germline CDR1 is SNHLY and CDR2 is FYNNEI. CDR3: CASSELRSSYNEQFF. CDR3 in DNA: TGTGCCAGCAGTGAATTGAGGAGCTCCTACAATGAGCAGTTCTTC. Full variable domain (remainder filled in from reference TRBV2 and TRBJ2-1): EPEVTQTPSHQVTQMGQEVILRCVPISNHLYFYWYRQILGQKVEFLVSFYNNEISEKSEIFDDQFSVERPDGSNFTLKIRSTKLEDSAMYFCASSELRSSYNEQFFGPGTRLTVL.

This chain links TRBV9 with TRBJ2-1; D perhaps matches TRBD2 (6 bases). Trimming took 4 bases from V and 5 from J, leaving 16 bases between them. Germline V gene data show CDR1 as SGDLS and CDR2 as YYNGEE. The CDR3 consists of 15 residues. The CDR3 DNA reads TGTGCCAGCAGCTCACAGTCCCTAGCGCACAATGAGCAGTTCTTC. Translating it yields CASSSQSLAHNEQFF.

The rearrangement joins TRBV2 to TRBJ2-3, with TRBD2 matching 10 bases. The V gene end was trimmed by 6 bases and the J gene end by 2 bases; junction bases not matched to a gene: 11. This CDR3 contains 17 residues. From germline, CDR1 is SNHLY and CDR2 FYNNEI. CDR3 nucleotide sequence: TGTGCCAGCAGGAGCGGGAGGGCCGGTTTCGACACAGATACGCAGTATTTT. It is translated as CASRSGRAGFDTDTQYF.

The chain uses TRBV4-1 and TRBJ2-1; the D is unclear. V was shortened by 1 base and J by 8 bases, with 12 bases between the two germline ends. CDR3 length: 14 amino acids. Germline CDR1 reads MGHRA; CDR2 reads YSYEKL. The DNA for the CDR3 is TGCGCCAGCAGCCAAGCTCAAACTATCGATGAGCAGTTCTTC. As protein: CASSQAQTIDEQFF.

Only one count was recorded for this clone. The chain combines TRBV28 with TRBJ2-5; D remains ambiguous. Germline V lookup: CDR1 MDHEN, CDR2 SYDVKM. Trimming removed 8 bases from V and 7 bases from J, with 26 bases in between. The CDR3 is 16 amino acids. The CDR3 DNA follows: TGTGCCAGCCTTAGTCCGAGTCCTAGTGCGGTTAGGACCCAGTACTTC. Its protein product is CASLSPSPSAVRTQYF.

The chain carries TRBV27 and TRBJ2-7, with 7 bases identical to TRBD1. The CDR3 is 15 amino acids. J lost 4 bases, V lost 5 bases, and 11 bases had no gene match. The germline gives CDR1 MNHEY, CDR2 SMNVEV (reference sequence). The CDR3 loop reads CASSLDSGTAYEQYF. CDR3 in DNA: TGTGCCAGCAGTCTAGACTCCGGGACAGCTTACGAGCAGTACTTC.

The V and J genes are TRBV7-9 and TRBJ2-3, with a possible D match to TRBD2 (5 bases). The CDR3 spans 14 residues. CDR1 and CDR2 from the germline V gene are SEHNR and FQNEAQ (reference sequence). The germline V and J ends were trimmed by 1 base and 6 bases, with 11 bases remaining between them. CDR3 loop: CASSLVSSADTQYF. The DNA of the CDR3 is TGTGCCAGCAGCTTAGTTAGTAGCGCCGATACGCAGTATTTT.